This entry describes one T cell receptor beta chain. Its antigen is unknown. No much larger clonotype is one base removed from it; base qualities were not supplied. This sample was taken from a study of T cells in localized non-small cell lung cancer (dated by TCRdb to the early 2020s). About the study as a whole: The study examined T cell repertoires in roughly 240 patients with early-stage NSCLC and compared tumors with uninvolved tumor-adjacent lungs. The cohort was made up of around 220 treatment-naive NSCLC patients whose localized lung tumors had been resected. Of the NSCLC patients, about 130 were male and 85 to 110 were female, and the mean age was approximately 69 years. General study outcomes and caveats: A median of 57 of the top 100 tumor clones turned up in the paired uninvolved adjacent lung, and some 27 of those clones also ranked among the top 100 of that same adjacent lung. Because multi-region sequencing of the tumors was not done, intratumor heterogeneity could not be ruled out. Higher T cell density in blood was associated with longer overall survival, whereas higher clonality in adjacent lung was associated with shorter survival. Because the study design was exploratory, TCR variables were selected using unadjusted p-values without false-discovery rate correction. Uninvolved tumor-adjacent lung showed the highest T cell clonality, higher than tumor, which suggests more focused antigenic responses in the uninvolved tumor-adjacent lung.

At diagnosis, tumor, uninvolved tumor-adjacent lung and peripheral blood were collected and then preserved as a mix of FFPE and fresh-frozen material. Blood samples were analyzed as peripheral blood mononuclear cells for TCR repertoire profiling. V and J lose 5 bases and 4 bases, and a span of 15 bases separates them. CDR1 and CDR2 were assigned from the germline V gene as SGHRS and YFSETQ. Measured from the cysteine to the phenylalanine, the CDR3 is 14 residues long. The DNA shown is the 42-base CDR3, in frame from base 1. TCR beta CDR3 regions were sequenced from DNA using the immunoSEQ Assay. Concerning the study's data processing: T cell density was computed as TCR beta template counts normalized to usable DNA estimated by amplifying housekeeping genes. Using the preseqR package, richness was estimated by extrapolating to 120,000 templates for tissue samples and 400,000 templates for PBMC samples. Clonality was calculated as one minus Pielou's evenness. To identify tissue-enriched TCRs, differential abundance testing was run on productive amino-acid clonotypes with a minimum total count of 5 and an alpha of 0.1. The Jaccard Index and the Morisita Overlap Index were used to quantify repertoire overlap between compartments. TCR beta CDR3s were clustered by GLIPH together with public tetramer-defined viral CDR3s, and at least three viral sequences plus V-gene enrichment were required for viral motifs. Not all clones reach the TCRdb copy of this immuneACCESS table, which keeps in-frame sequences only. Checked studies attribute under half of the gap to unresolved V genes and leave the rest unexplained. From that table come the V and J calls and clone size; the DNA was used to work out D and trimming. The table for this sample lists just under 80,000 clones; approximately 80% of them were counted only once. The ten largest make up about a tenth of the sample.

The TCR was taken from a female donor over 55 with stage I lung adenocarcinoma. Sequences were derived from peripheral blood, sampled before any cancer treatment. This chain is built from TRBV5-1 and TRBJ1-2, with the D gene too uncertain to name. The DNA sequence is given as TGCGCCAGCAGTTTGATAGGAGGAGGCTATGGCTACACCTTC. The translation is CASSLIGGGYGYTF.